The source of this T cell receptor (beta chain) is a study of blood T cell repertoires in COVID-19. This clone turned up a few times. Profiled with immunoSEQ multiplex PCR; TCRdb holds only in-frame clones, not every one. This sample has about 100,000 clones, with 85% found just once. The CDR3 is 15 residues long. Trimming shortened V by 5 bases and J by 2 bases, and 13 bases separated the two germline ends. Germline CDR1 and CDR2: SGHTS and YDEGEE. The chain carries TRBV5-8 and TRBJ2-2, with D tentatively TRBD1 (5 bases). Sequencing input: peripheral blood. The sequence was obtained from a human donor in a cohort sampled during active COVID-19. CDR3 protein: CASRGTGFNTGELFF. The CDR3 DNA sequence: TGTGCCAGCAGGGGCACAGGATTTAACACCGGGGAGCTGTTTTTT.